A selection of T cell receptor beta chains follows, all from one sample in a study of response to subunit inactivated influenza vaccine. Using its own MiXCR run on the RT-PCR reads, TCRdb lists one record per CDR3 protein. The data contain 450,000 to 500,000 distinct CDR3 sequences, about 10% of them singletons. The sequencing here drew on PBMCs from blood, taken roughly 47 days after vaccination. The receptors stem from a man aged 45-60 years who received an inactivated influenza vaccine. CDR3s include the opening cysteine and the closing phenylalanine or tryptophan. Fields, in order: D gene, J gene, clone size, V gene, CDR3 protein, CDR3 DNA. The D gene is left open where the match is weak. The size entry is marked missing in some rows and otherwise reads once, few, many or a size class.

. | TRBJ2-1 | many | TRBV29-1 | CSAEAGGQVYNEQFF | TGCAGCGCCGAGGCGGGGGGACAGGTCTACAATGAGCAGTTCTTC
TRBD2 | TRBJ2-1 | few | TRBV6-5 | CASSYSRRGGYNEQFF | TGTGCCAGCAGTTACTCACGGCGGGGGGGGTACAATGAGCAGTTCTTC
. | TRBJ1-5 | few | TRBV7-9 | CASSFGQLLNQPQHF | TGTGCCAGCAGCTTTGGACAGCTCCTCAATCAGCCCCAGCATTTT
TRBD2 | TRBJ2-5 | . | TRBV4-2 | CASSPNYPRTSGRRETQYF | TGTGCCAGCAGCCCAAACTACCCTCGGACTAGCGGGAGAAGAGAGACCCAGTACTTC
TRBD2 | TRBJ2-7 | many | TRBV29-1 | CSVEVVRGASYEQYF | TGCAGCGTTGAAGTCGTGCGGGGGGCCTCCTACGAGCAGTACTTC
TRBD2 | TRBJ2-5 | few | TRBV5-1 | CASSLLAYQETQYF | TGCGCCAGCAGCCTACTAGCGTATCAAGAGACCCAGTACTTC
. | TRBJ2-7 | few | TRBV12-3/TRBV12-4 | CASSSSRASYEQYF | TGTGCCAGCAGTTCCTCCCGGGCCTCCTACGAGCAGTACTTC
. | TRBJ2-6 | few | TRBV30 | CAWSVTAGANVLTF | TGTGCCTGGAGTGTCACGGCTGGGGCCAACGTCCTGACTTTC
TRBD1 | TRBJ1-2 | few | TRBV28 | CASSPPPGQDIYGYTF | TGTGCCAGCAGCCCGCCCCCGGGACAGGACATCTATGGCTACACCTTC
. | TRBJ2-2 | few | TRBV25-1 | CASSEKTGTQNTGELFF | TGTGCCAGCAGTGAAAAAACAGGGACCCAGAACACCGGGGAGCTGTTTTTT
TRBD2 | TRBJ2-7 | few | TRBV5-1 | CASSLVPRGNLEQYF | TGCGCCAGCAGCTTGGTACCGCGGGGGAACCTCGAGCAGTACTTC
TRBD1 | TRBJ1-6 | . | TRBV20-1 | CSARGPGQLYGSPLHF | TGCAGTGCTAGGGGACCGGGACAGTTATACGGTTCACCCCTCCACTTT
TRBD2 | TRBJ2-5 | many | TRBV7-9 | CASSLAGGGETQYF | TGTGCCAGCAGCTTAGCAGGCGGGGGAGAGACCCAGTACTTC
TRBD1 | TRBJ2-5 | few | TRBV12-5 | CASGSGTGTETQYF | TGTGCTAGTGGTTCGGGGACAGGGACAGAGACCCAGTACTTC
. | TRBJ1-2 | few | TRBV12-3/TRBV12-4 | CASSLDWSGYTF | TGTGCCAGCAGTTTGGATTGGTCTGGCTACACCTTC
. | TRBJ1-2 | . | TRBV3-1 | CASSLGQTLTSNYGYTF | TGTGCCAGCAGCCTAGGGCAGACCCTCACCTCTAACTATGGCTACACCTTC
. | TRBJ2-7 | few | TRBV7-8 | CASSPGLRPTYEQYF | TGTGCCAGCAGCCCGGGCCTCCGTCCCACCTACGAGCAGTACTTC
TRBD1 | TRBJ1-4 | . | TRBV5-5 | CASSQGASEKLFF | TGTGCCAGCAGCCAGGGGGCTTCTGAAAAACTGTTTTTT
TRBD1 | TRBJ1-1 | . | TRBV20-1 | CSASGLTGANTEAFF | TGCAGTGCTAGTGGTCTTACAGGGGCGAACACTGAAGCTTTCTTT
. | TRBJ2-1 | many | TRBV7-2 | CASSLDRATYNEQFF | TGTGCCAGCAGCTTAGACAGGGCCACTTACAATGAGCAGTTCTTC
. | TRBJ1-5 | many | TRBV29-1 | CSVGFGGSNQPQHF | TGCAGCGTTGGATTTGGGGGTAGCAATCAGCCCCAGCATTTT
. | TRBJ2-5 | . | TRBV3-1 | CASSHPLGETQYF | TGTGCCAGCAGCCATCCCCTTGGGGAGACCCAGTACTTC
TRBD1 | TRBJ2-2 | few | TRBV6-1 | CASRSTGIPLAGELFF | TGTGCCAGCAGATCGACAGGGATTCCCTTAGCCGGGGAGCTGTTTTTT
TRBD1 | TRBJ2-7 | few | TRBV5-6 | CASSLTTGVYEQYF | TGTGCCAGCAGCCTTACGACAGGGGTGTACGAGCAGTACTTC
. | TRBJ1-1 | few | TRBV10-3 | CAISENYRQNTEAFF | TGTGCCATCAGTGAGAACTACAGGCAGAACACTGAAGCTTTCTTT
. | TRBJ2-3 | . | TRBV6-5 | CASSYLGATDTQYF | TGTGCCAGCAGTTACCTGGGGGCCACAGATACGCAGTATTTT
. | TRBJ2-2 | . | TRBV7-2 | CASSLMGPTGELFF | TGTGCCAGCAGCTTAATGGGGCCCACCGGGGAGCTGTTTTTT
. | TRBJ1-1 | few | TRBV7-2 | CASSLMWGNTEAFF | TGTGCCAGCAGCTTGATGTGGGGGAACACTGAAGCTTTCTTT
TRBD1 | TRBJ2-1 | . | TRBV24-1 | CATSDLWDSLGEQFF | TGTGCCACCAGTGATTTGTGGGACAGTTTGGGTGAGCAGTTCTTC
. | TRBJ2-7 | . | TRBV6-6 | CASSYVIGYEQYF | TGTGCCAGCAGTTACGTTATCGGCTACGAGCAGTACTTC
. | TRBJ2-1 | . | TRBV20-1 | CSARYEIEQFF | TGCAGTGCTAGATACGAGATTGAGCAGTTCTTC
. | TRBJ2-5 | many | TRBV7-2 | CASSLVGSGETQYF | TGTGCCAGCAGCTTAGTGGGGTCGGGAGAGACCCAGTACTTC
. | TRBJ2-1 | . | TRBV27 | CASSFSRSGNEQFF | TGTGCCAGCAGTTTTTCTAGAAGTGGCAATGAGCAGTTCTTC
. | TRBJ2-1 | . | TRBV5-1 | CASSPRDQNEQFF | TGCGCCAGCAGCCCCAGGGACCAAAATGAGCAGTTCTTC
TRBD2 | TRBJ2-7 | few | TRBV5-1 | CASSWTAGGPYEQYF | TGCGCCAGCAGCTGGACAGCGGGGGGGCCCTACGAGCAGTACTTC
TRBD1 | TRBJ2-2 | . | TRBV29-1 | CSVDGTGNTGELFF | TGCAGCGTCGACGGGACAGGGAACACCGGGGAGCTGTTTTTT
TRBD2 | TRBJ2-5 | . | TRBV20-1 | CSRTSGLKETQYF | TGCAGTCGGACTAGCGGACTTAAAGAGACCCAGTACTTC
. | TRBJ2-2 | many | TRBV4-3 | CASSQDRRNTGELFF | TGCGCCAGCAGCCAAGATCGTCGGAACACCGGGGAGCTGTTTTTT
TRBD1 | TRBJ2-1 | many | TRBV7-8 | CASSQTGDPYNEQFF | TGTGCCAGCAGCCAAACAGGGGATCCGTACAATGAGCAGTTCTTC
TRBD1 | TRBJ1-5 | . | TRBV12-3/TRBV12-4 | CASKQGANQPQHF | TGTGCCAGCAAACAGGGGGCGAATCAGCCCCAGCATTTT
. | TRBJ2-5 | many | TRBV14 | CASSQDGAETQYF | TGTGCCAGCAGCCAAGATGGAGCGGAGACCCAGTACTTC
TRBD2 | TRBJ2-2 | few | TRBV4-3 | CASSTWGGWTGELFF | TGCGCCAGCAGCACATGGGGGGGATGGACCGGGGAGCTGTTTTTT